This T cell receptor (beta chain) derives from a study of T cell responses to AZD1222 COVID-19 vaccine. Per germline, CDR1 MNHEY and CDR2 SVGAGI. Trimming stripped 0 bases from V and 10 bases from J, with 13 bases between. The CDR3 loop spans 15 amino acids. The assay was immunoSEQ multiplex PCR, and TCRdb's table has in-frame clones only and misses some. The table has about 120,000 clones, 75% to 95% seen once; the top ten hold about 5.2%. Comment on this clone: The antigen is not known.

Study-wide results and limits: Among vaccine-associated CD4 TCRs, coverage spanned spike, with dominance at 160-218 and 743-854. Clonal diversity may have been underestimated, and the donors were mostly white British, with more females than males. The repertoires were collected only after the peak T cell response. Close to half of all spike-specific TCRs reportedly target regions of the variants that are unmutated.

The chain employs TRBV6-5 and TRBJ1-6; no definite D call. The origin of this receptor is an adult in good health. Sequences were derived from peripheral blood, sampled on day 0 of AZD1222 vaccination. The CDR3 region has the DNA TGTGCCAGCAGTTACTCGCGAGGCGAGGCGTCACCCCTCCACTTT. Its translation: CASSYSRGEASPLHF.